The clone carrying this TCR beta chain came up a few times. No antigen is known for it. Libraries of TCR beta came from quantitative 5'-RACE with molecular barcodes. MiXCR, applied by TCRdb to the 5' RACE reads, yields one record per CDR3 protein. The sample carries about 480,000 distinct CDR3 sequences, under 20% recorded once. Trimming removed 5 bases from V and 0 bases from J, with 12 bases in between. The CDR3 extends over 15 amino acids. Germline lookup yields CDR1 SEHNR and CDR2 FQNEAQ (reference sequence). The record originates from a study of CD8 T cells in ankylosing spondylitis. General study points: Significant enrichment of disease-linked clones was reportedly seen in matched ankylosing spondylitis synovial fluid. Disease-linked clones were found to be CD8+ and relatively rare in peripheral blood. Roughly eight highly homologous variants made up a TCR beta motif that seemed to typify ankylosing spondylitis blood. Both synovial fluid and blood in reactive arthritis had previously been reported to carry some motif variants.

The J gene is TRBJ2-3, the V gene TRBV7-9; tentative D call: TRBD2 (5 bases). This clonotype was sampled from a male donor with ankylosing spondylitis. Sequencing was done on a sample of blood, either unsorted or a sorted T cell fraction (not recorded which). The CDR3 region has the DNA TGTGCCAGCAGCCGGGATTGGACTAGCACAGATACGCAGTATTTT. It specifies CASSRDWTSTDTQYF.